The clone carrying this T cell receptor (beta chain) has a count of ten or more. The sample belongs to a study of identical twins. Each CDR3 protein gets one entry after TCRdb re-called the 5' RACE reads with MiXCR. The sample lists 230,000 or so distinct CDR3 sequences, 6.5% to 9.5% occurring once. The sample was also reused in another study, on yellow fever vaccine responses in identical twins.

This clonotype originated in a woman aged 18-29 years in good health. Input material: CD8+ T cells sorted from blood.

The CDR3 nucleotides read TGCAGCGTTGACGGCAGAGACACTGAAGCTTTCTTT. Translation: CSVDGRDTEAFF. The chain links TRBV29-1 to TRBJ1-1; D is unresolved. The germline gives CDR1 SQVTM, CDR2 ANQGSEA. Trimming cost V 3 bases and J 3 bases, with 8 bases left between them. The CDR3 is made up of 12 amino acids.